The rows below give T cell receptor beta chains drawn from one sample of a study of blood T cell repertoires in COVID-19. Libraries were prepared by immunoSEQ multiplex PCR; TCRdb keeps only in-frame clonotypes and omits some of them. The sample shows fewer than 110,000 clones, over 80% of them seen only once. Sequenced: peripheral blood. These receptors originate from a man between 45 and 60 years old with acute or convalescent COVID-19. Both conserved end residues are part of each CDR3. Each record gives: CDR3 DNA, CDR3 protein, clone size, J gene, D gene, V gene, CDR3 length. A D gene is named only where the DNA matches it firmly. Size values are once, few and many counts, or a class for expanded clones, and some rows have none.

CDR3nt: TGTGCCAGCAGTACAGGGCTGCAGCCCCAGCATTTT
CDR3aa: CASSTGLQPQHF
abundance: once
j_gene: TRBJ1-5
d_gene: NA
v_gene: TRBV12-3/TRBV12-4
len: 12

CDR3nt: TGTGCCAGCAGCTTCCCGATCCCGGGGTCACCCCTCCACTTT
CDR3aa: CASSFPIPGSPLHF
abundance: NA
j_gene: TRBJ1-6
d_gene: NA
v_gene: TRBV7-2
len: 14

CDR3nt: TGTGCCAGCAGGACCCTAGACGGGGAGCTGTTTTTT
CDR3aa: CASRTLDGELFF
abundance: NA
j_gene: TRBJ2-2
d_gene: NA
v_gene: TRBV6-5
len: 12

CDR3nt: TGTGCCACTGGTGCTCCGGCGAACACCGGGGAGCTGTTTTTT
CDR3aa: CATGAPANTGELFF
abundance: NA
j_gene: TRBJ2-2
d_gene: NA
v_gene: TRBV11-1
len: 14

CDR3nt: TGTGCCAGCAGCTTAGCGGGGGGAGGCACCGGGGAGCTGTTTTTT
CDR3aa: CASSLAGGGTGELFF
abundance: NA
j_gene: TRBJ2-2
d_gene: TRBD2
v_gene: TRBV5-4
len: 15

CDR3nt: TGTGCCAGCAGTGGGCCTTTCGTTAATCAGCCCCAGCATTTT
CDR3aa: CASSGPFVNQPQHF
abundance: NA
j_gene: TRBJ1-5
d_gene: NA
v_gene: TRBV2
len: 14

CDR3nt: TGTGCCAGCAGTGGGGCGGGCGGGGGTAGGACCGGGGAGCTGTTTTTT
CDR3aa: CASSGAGGGRTGELFF
abundance: NA
j_gene: TRBJ2-2
d_gene: TRBD2
v_gene: TRBV2
len: 16

CDR3nt: TGCGCCAGCAGCTTTATCGGCAGTACAGTCCTAGGGGCCAACGTCCTGACTTTC
CDR3aa: CASSFIGSTVLGANVLTF
abundance: once
j_gene: TRBJ2-6
d_gene: NA
v_gene: TRBV5-1
len: 18

CDR3nt: TGTGCCAGCAGCACAGTCCTGGGACAGGGTTCAGAGACCCAGTACTTC
CDR3aa: CASSTVLGQGSETQYF
abundance: NA
j_gene: TRBJ2-5
d_gene: TRBD1
v_gene: TRBV11-2
len: 16

CDR3nt: TGTGCCAGCAGTTTTCGTGACAGTGGCTACGAGCAGTACTTC
CDR3aa: CASSFRDSGYEQYF
abundance: NA
j_gene: TRBJ2-7
d_gene: NA
v_gene: TRBV28
len: 14

CDR3nt: TGTGCCAGCCGATTTGGGACAGTGAACACTGAAGCTTTCTTT
CDR3aa: CASRFGTVNTEAFF
abundance: NA
j_gene: TRBJ1-1
d_gene: TRBD1
v_gene: TRBV25-1
len: 14

CDR3nt: TGTGCCAGCAGCCTGGGGACAGGGCCCCATTCACCCCTCCACTTT
CDR3aa: CASSLGTGPHSPLHF
abundance: NA
j_gene: TRBJ1-6
d_gene: TRBD1
v_gene: TRBV5-6
len: 15

CDR3nt: TGTGCCAGTAGTATCACCTGGGGAGGGGGACAGGGGCCAGCGACCCAGTACTTC
CDR3aa: CASSITWGGGQGPATQYF
abundance: NA
j_gene: TRBJ2-5
d_gene: TRBD1
v_gene: TRBV19
len: 18

CDR3nt: TGTGCTAGTGGTTCGCCTTTGGGACAGAATTCACCCCTCCACTTT
CDR3aa: CASGSPLGQNSPLHF
abundance: NA
j_gene: TRBJ1-6
d_gene: TRBD1
v_gene: TRBV12-5
len: 15

CDR3nt: TGTGCCAGCAGCAAAGGCCGCCAATCGAGAGAGACCCAGTACTTC
CDR3aa: CASSKGRQSRETQYF
abundance: few
j_gene: TRBJ2-5
d_gene: NA
v_gene: TRBV21-1
len: 15

CDR3nt: TGCAGTGCCAGTCCCCGACAGATGGGGTTCAATCAGCCCCAGCATTTT
CDR3aa: CSASPRQMGFNQPQHF
abundance: NA
j_gene: TRBJ1-5
d_gene: NA
v_gene: TRBV20-1
len: 16

CDR3nt: TGTGCCACCTCTAGCGGGGGCTCTTCCTACGAGCAGTACTTC
CDR3aa: CATSSGGSSYEQYF
abundance: NA
j_gene: TRBJ2-7
d_gene: TRBD2
v_gene: TRBV2
len: 14

CDR3nt: TGTGCCAGCAGCAAAGGGGTTAGCGGGGTACTGTTTTTT
CDR3aa: CASSKGVSGVLFF
abundance: NA
j_gene: TRBJ1-4
d_gene: NA
v_gene: TRBV11-3
len: 13

CDR3nt: TGTGCTAGTGGTACGATCCCAGGTCTTAGTACCGGGGAGCTGTTTTTT
CDR3aa: CASGTIPGLSTGELFF
abundance: NA
j_gene: TRBJ2-2
d_gene: NA
v_gene: TRBV12-5
len: 16

CDR3nt: TGTGCCAGCAGCGCGGGACGGGATACGCAGTATTTT
CDR3aa: CASSAGRDTQYF
abundance: NA
j_gene: TRBJ2-3
d_gene: NA
v_gene: TRBV11-2
len: 12

CDR3nt: TGTGCCAGCAGCTTATTGTCCAGGGGGCTAGGTAACACAGATACGCAGTATTTT
CDR3aa: CASSLLSRGLGNTDTQYF
abundance: NA
j_gene: TRBJ2-3
d_gene: TRBD1
v_gene: TRBV7-8
len: 18

CDR3nt: TGTGCCAGCAGCACCGGAGATCAGCCCCAGCATTTT
CDR3aa: CASSTGDQPQHF
abundance: NA
j_gene: TRBJ1-5
d_gene: NA
v_gene: TRBV5-4
len: 12

CDR3nt: TGTGCCAGTAGCAACAGGGATCCCTCAACATATGGCTACACCTTC
CDR3aa: CASSNRDPSTYGYTF
abundance: once
j_gene: TRBJ1-2
d_gene: NA
v_gene: TRBV19
len: 15

CDR3nt: TGTGCCAGCAGTTACTCGGGGGGGTCGAGTAATGAGCAGTTCTTC
CDR3aa: CASSYSGGSSNEQFF
abundance: NA
j_gene: TRBJ2-1
d_gene: TRBD2
v_gene: TRBV6-6
len: 15

CDR3nt: TGCGCCAGCAGCAATCCGGACAGGGGGTACTATGGCTACACCTTC
CDR3aa: CASSNPDRGYYGYTF
abundance: once
j_gene: TRBJ1-2
d_gene: TRBD1
v_gene: TRBV5-1
len: 15

CDR3nt: TGTGCCAGCAGTTTAGGACAGGGCAATTCACCCCTCCACTTT
CDR3aa: CASSLGQGNSPLHF
abundance: NA
j_gene: TRBJ1-6
d_gene: TRBD1
v_gene: TRBV27
len: 14

CDR3nt: TGTGCCAGCAGTCCTCCGGGACAGGGACAAGAGACCCAGTACTTC
CDR3aa: CASSPPGQGQETQYF
abundance: once
j_gene: TRBJ2-5
d_gene: TRBD1
v_gene: TRBV6-6
len: 15